The 12 T cell receptor beta chains listed next were all sequenced from one sample in a study of control samples from healthy donors and cancer patients (dated by TCRdb to about 2020). Library creation used the immunoSEQ multiplex PCR assay. Drawn from immuneACCESS, this table holds only the in-frame rearrangements with V and J called that TCRdb kept. Clones are partly lost; checked studies trace under half to an unresolved V gene and leave the rest unexplained. The sample includes about 61,000 clones, with nearly 90% observed a single time. The top ten clonotypes cover 5.5% to 7% of the sample. The sample comprised PBMCs. Every receptor here comes from a man in his 60s with colorectal cancer.

This chain links TRBV11-2 with TRBJ1-5, with D possibly TRBD1 on 5 matching bases. The CDR3 sequence is 15 residues long. The ends were cut back, 0 bases at V and 1 base at J, with 7 bases in the middle. The germline CDR1 and CDR2 sequences are SGHAT and FQNNGV. The CDR3 DNA reads TGTGCCAGCAGCTTAGAGGGGGGAAGCAATCAGCCCCAGCATTTT. It encodes CASSLEGGSNQPQHF.

The chain combines TRBV9 with TRBJ2-3, with 10 bases identical to TRBD2. The V gene end was trimmed by 2 bases and the J gene end by 2 bases; junction bases not matched to a gene: 8. The CDR3 spans 17 residues. In germline, CDR1 is SGDLS, CDR2 YYNGEE. Written as DNA, the CDR3 is TGTGCCAGCAGCGTTAGGTCCAGCGGGGGGGTCACAGATACGCAGTATTTT. Translated, it gives CASSVRSSGGVTDTQYF.

This clone appeared once. V gene TRBV29-1 combines with J gene TRBJ2-1; 11 bases line up with TRBD1. Germline-derived CDR1 and CDR2 are SQVTM and ANQGSEA. J gave up 8 bases and V 3 bases, and 6 bases lay outside the gene matches. This CDR3 has 14 amino acids. This CDR3 reads CSVDGQGARDEQFF. DNA for the CDR3: TGCAGCGTTGACGGACAGGGGGCGCGAGATGAGCAGTTCTTC.

This chain links TRBV29-1 with TRBJ1-2, with unresolved D. Per germline, CDR1 SQVTM and CDR2 ANQGSEA. V gave up 4 bases and J gave up 1 base, with 7 bases separating them. The CDR3 is made up of 12 amino acids. The CDR3 spells CSVVRVNYGYTF. The DNA for the CDR3 is TGCAGCGTTGTCCGGGTTAACTATGGCTACACCTTC.

In its sample, this clone was seen once. The chain employs TRBV7-7 and TRBJ2-5; D call uncertain. CDR1 and CDR2 (germline): SSHAT, FNYEAQ (reference sequence). This CDR3 contains 13 residues. V was shortened by 5 bases and J by 0 bases, with 7 bases between the two germline ends. CDR3 in DNA: TGTGCCAGCAGCCGCCAGTACCAAGAGACCCAGTACTTC. Its translation is CASSRQYQETQYF.

The chain is built from TRBV2 and TRBJ1-5; TRBD1 matches 9 bases. Germline V gene sequence: CDR1 SNHLY, CDR2 FYNNEI. The CDR3 sequence is 13 residues long. V was pared by 8 bases and J by 2 bases, with 1 base of the junction left unmatched. CDR3 DNA sequence: TGTGCCAGCCGGGACAGGGGCAATCAGCCCCAGCATTTT. Residues: CASRDRGNQPQHF.

The rearrangement links TRBV10-2 to TRBJ1-6; 9 nucleotides line up with TRBD1. There are 15 residues in the CDR3. Trimming removed 6 bases from V and 9 bases from J; junction bases left unmatched: 9. Per the germline V gene, CDR1 is WSHSY and CDR2 is SAAADI. The CDR3 loop reads CASSIQGASSSPLHF. CDR3 DNA: TGCGCCAGCAGCATACAGGGGGCGTCTAGTTCACCCCTCCACTTT.

Concerning this clone itself: The germline gene is not matched at one end of the junction; a read error may be the cause. V gene TRBV29-1 combines with J gene TRBJ2-1; 8 bases are a match to TRBD2. Per germline, CDR1 SQVTM and CDR2 ANQGSEA. This CDR3 is built from 17 residues. The CDR3 is CSGEWGPGRGRRNEQFF. The CDR3 DNA sequence: TGCAGCGGTGAATGGGGTCCGGGGCGCGGGAGGCGCAATGAGCAGTTCTTC.

The J gene is TRBJ1-1, the V gene TRBV11-2; TRBD1 might be the D (6 bases). Germline CDR1 is SGHAT and CDR2 is FQNNGV. The CDR3 runs 16 residues. Trimming took off 5 bases at V and 4 bases at J, with 20 bases between the two ends. The CDR3 sequence is CASSLGGTLAGTEAFF. CDR3 sequence (DNA): TGTGCCAGCAGCCTCGGGGGGACACTGGCTGGCACTGAAGCTTTCTTT.

The chain recombines TRBV7-6 with TRBJ2-1, with 10 bases identical to TRBD1. J was trimmed by 6 bases and V by 6 bases; bases with no gene match: 8. Germline CDR1 and CDR2: SGHVS and FNYEAQ. CDR3 size: 15 residues. The DNA for the CDR3 is TGTGCCAGCAGGTTGGGACAGGGGAAAATCAATGAGCAGTTCTTC. Translated, it gives CASRLGQGKINEQFF.

This sequence joins TRBV19 and TRBJ1-3; D possibly corresponds to TRBD1 (5 bases). With 3 bases removed from V and 1 base from J, the gap between germline ends came to 10 bases. The germline gives CDR1 LNHDA, CDR2 SQIVND (reference sequence). CDR3 length: 15 residues. In DNA form, the CDR3 reads TGTGCCAGTAGTATTTCGTGGACATCTGGAAACACCATATATTTT. Protein product: CASSISWTSGNTIYF. Combining the CDR3 with reference TRBV19 and TRBJ1-3 gives the whole variable domain DGGITQSPKYLFRKEGQNVTLSCEQNLNHDAMYWYRQDPGQGLRLIYYSQIVNDFQKGDIAEGYSVSREKKESFPLTVTSAQKNPTAFYLCASSISWTSGNTIYFGEGSWLTVV.

The chain combines TRBV7-9 with TRBJ2-3, with D maybe TRBD2 (7 bases). Germline lookup yields CDR1 SEHNR and CDR2 FQNEAQ (reference sequence). CDR3 length equals 16 residues. Between the trimmed V and J ends, which lost 7 bases and 4 bases, there was a span of 21 bases. CDR3 bases: TGTGCCAGCAACTCGAATAGGGGGGGGCGGGCAGATACGCAGTATTTT. It yields the protein CASNSNRGGRADTQYF. Full variable domain (missing parts from reference TRBV7-9 and TRBJ2-3): DTGVSQNPRHKITKRGQNVTFRCDPISEHNRLYWYRQTLGQGPEFLTYFQNEAQLEKSRLLSDRFSAERPKGSFSTLEIQRTEQGDSAMYLCASNSNRGGRADTQYFGPGTRLTVL.